These 2 T cell receptor beta chains share one sample of origin, sequenced in a study of regulatory T cells in long-lasting Graves disease. The time point: newly diagnosed GD, antithyroid drugs for less than 3 months. RNA extracted from PBMCs served as the sequencing template. Arm-PCR of CDR3 regions with iRepertoire HTBI primers generated TCR beta libraries. TCRdb itself ran the multiplex PCR reads through MiXCR, one entry per CDR3 protein. The repertoire includes about 430,000 distinct CDR3 sequences, around 16% of them detected once, and roughly 8% sits in the top ten. These data were likewise used in another study, on T cells in Graves' hyperthyroidism and ophthalmopathy.

The sequences come from peripheral blood mononuclear cells (PBMCs), collected at new diagnosis, from a patient treated with antithyroid drugs. Every receptor here comes from a woman in her forties with Graves disease.

This clonotype was detected a few times. The chain combines TRBV7-9 with TRBJ2-7, with 9 bases that match TRBD2. V dropped 11 bases and J dropped 2; count of bases not matched to a gene: 10. Germline values: CDR1 SEHNR, CDR2 FQNEAQ (reference sequence). The CDR3 spans 14 residues. The CDR3 protein is CAGESAGGPYEQYF. Written as DNA, the CDR3 is TGTGCCGGAGAGTCGGCGGGAGGGCCCTACGAGCAGTACTTC.

This clonotype was seen repeatedly, ten times or more. V and J are TRBV20-1 and TRBJ2-7; D perhaps matches TRBD1 (7 bases). Trimming removed 5 bases at V and 7 bases at J, with 15 bases between. Germline CDR1 and CDR2: DFQATT and SNEGSKA (reference sequence). The CDR3 runs to 12 residues. The CDR3 region is CSAATGAGEQYF. DNA of the CDR3: TGCAGTGCTGCCACAGGGGCGGGGGAGCAGTACTTC.